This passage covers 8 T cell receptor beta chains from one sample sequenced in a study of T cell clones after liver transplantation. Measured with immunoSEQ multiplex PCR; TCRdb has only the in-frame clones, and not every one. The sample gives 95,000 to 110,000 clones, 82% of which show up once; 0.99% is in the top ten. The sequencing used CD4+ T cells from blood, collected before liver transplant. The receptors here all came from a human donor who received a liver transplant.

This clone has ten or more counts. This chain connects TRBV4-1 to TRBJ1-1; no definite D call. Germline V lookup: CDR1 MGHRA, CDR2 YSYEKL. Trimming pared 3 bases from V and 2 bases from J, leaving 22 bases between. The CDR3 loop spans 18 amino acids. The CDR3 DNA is TGCGCCAGCAGCCAGTCAATACAAGGTCTAAGGGCTAACACTGAAGCTTTCTTT. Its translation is CASSQSIQGLRANTEAFF.

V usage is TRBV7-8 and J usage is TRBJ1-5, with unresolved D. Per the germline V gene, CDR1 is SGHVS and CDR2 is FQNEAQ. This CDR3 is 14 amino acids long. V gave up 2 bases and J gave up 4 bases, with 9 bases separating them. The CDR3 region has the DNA TGTGCCAGCAGCTTATCGTCCGGGAATCAGCCCCAGCATTTT. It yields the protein CASSLSSGNQPQHF.

The CDR3 DNA is TGTGCCAGCAGCTTTCCTCCGGGACAGGGTATTTCTGAGACCCAGTACTTC. Residues: CASSFPPGQGISETQYF. This sequence joins TRBV7-9 and TRBJ2-5; 9 nucleotides match TRBD1. The V gene end was trimmed by 3 bases and the J gene end by 5 bases; junction bases not matched to a gene: 13. The CDR3 spans 17 residues. CDR1 and CDR2 (germline): SEHNR, FQNEAQ (reference sequence). Based on the CDR3 plus reference TRBV7-9 and TRBJ2-5, the full variable domain is DTGVSQNPRHKITKRGQNVTFRCDPISEHNRLYWYRQTLGQGPEFLTYFQNEAQLEKSRLLSDRFSAERPKGSFSTLEIQRTEQGDSAMYLCASSFPPGQGISETQYFGPGTRLLVL.

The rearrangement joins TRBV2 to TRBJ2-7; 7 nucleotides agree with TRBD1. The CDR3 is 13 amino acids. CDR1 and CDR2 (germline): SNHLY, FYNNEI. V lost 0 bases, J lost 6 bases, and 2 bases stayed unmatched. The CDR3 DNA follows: TGTGCCAGCAGTGAAGCGGCAGGGGGCGAGCAGTACTTC. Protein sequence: CASSEAAGGEQYF.

This chain's CDR3 is CATERDGGGSNQPQHF. CDR3 sequence (DNA): TGTGCCACCGAGAGGGACGGGGGCGGTAGCAATCAGCCCCAGCATTTT. The chain links TRBV6-4 to TRBJ1-5; possible D gene TRBD1, 6 bases. Germline V gene sequence: CDR1 MRHNA, CDR2 SNTAGT. The V end lost 10 bases, the J end lost 0 bases, and 19 bases lay between the germline ends. The CDR3 is 16 amino acids.

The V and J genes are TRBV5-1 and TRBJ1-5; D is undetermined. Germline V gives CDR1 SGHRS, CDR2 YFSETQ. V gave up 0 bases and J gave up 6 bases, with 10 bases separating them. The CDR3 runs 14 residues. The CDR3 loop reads CASSLGGGSQPQHF. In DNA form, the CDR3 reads TGCGCCAGCAGCTTGGGGGGAGGCAGTCAGCCCCAGCATTTT.

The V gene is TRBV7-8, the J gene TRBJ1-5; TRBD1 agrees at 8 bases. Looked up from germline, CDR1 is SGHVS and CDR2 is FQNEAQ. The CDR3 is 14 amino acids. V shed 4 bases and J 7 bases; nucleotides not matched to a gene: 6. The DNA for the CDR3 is TGTGCCAGCAGCTACGACAGGGGAGGCCAGCCCCAGCATTTT. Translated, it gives CASSYDRGGQPQHF.

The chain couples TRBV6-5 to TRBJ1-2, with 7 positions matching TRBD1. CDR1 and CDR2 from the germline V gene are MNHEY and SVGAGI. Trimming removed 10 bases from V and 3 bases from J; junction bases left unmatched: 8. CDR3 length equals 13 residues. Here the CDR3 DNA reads TGTGCCACCGCAGGGGGGGATGACTATGGCTACACCTTC. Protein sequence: CATAGGDDYGYTF.